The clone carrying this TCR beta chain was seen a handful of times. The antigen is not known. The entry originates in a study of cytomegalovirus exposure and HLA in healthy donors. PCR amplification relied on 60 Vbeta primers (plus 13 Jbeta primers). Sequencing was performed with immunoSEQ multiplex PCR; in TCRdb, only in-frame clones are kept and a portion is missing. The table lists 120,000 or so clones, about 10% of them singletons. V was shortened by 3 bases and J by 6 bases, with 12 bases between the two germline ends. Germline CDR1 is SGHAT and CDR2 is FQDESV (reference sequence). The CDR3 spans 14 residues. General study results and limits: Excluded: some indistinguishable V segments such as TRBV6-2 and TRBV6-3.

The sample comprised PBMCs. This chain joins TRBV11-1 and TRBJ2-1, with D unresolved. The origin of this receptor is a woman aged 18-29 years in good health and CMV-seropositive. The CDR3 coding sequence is TGTGCCAGCAGCTTCGGTGTAACGGGCAATGAGCAGTTCTTC. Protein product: CASSFGVTGNEQFF.